Here is one T cell receptor beta chain with its context. As yet, its antigen is unknown. Sequencing was at deep level. TCRdb keeps only in-frame clones here, not all; method: immunoSEQ multiplex PCR. This table holds about 2.1 million clones, 85% to 95% found once. The data belong to a study of shared clonotypes between healthy human individuals. Study-wide results and limits: Estimated richness was generally greater in naive than memory subsets.

Naive CD8 cells comprised CD45RO-negative, CCR7-positively selected cells, excluding terminally differentiated effector memory CD45RA+ cells. The V gene's germline CDR1 is SGDLS and CDR2 YYNGEE. After removal of 1 base from V and 2 bases from J, the junction contained 3 bases not matched to a gene. This CDR3 spans 16 amino acids. The sequence derives from a man between 18 and 29 years old in good health. Some clones in this sample may be carry-over from other donors' samples. This chain uses TRBV9 with TRBJ2-3; 11 bases align to TRBD2. The sequencing sample was made of naive CD8+ T cells from PBMCs. CDR3 amino acids: CASSVLTSGITDTQYF. The CDR3 nucleotides read TGTGCCAGCAGCGTACTGACTAGCGGGATCACAGATACGCAGTATTTT.